This entry lists 10 T cell receptor beta chains sequenced from one sample in a study of shared clonotypes between healthy human individuals. Repertoires were generated with immunoSEQ multiplex PCR, while TCRdb's copy carries only in-frame clones and drops some. The sample holds about 340,000 clones, less than 85% seen once. Input material: memory CD4+ T cells sorted from blood. As to subset: CD45RA-negative fraction. The receptors shown here come from a man aged 30-40 years in good health.

This clone is a singleton in its sample. The J gene is TRBJ2-3, the V gene TRBV7-2; 7 nucleotides align to TRBD2. CDR3 size: 14 residues. With V trimmed by 4 bases and J by 2 bases, 3 bases remained unmatched. Germline V CDR1 and CDR2: SGHTA, FQGNSA. The CDR3 coding sequence is TGTGCCAGCAGCTCGACTAGCTACACAGATACGCAGTATTTT. Protein: CASSSTSYTDTQYF.

V is TRBV19 and J is TRBJ2-1, with D unresolved. V was clipped by 6 bases and J by 8 bases, with 17 bases between them. In germline, CDR1 is LNHDA, CDR2 SQIVND (reference sequence). There are 14 residues in the CDR3. CDR3 sequence reads: CASRPSRTADEQFF. DNA for the CDR3: TGTGCCAGTAGGCCGAGCCGGACGGCGGATGAGCAGTTCTTC.

This clone came up a few times. The chain employs TRBV30 and TRBJ2-5; D assignment may be TRBD1 or TRBD2 (5 bases each). CDR1 is GTSNPN, CDR2 SVGIG, per germline (reference sequence). Deletions cut 3 bases from V and 11 bases from J, with 19 bases between. The CDR3 covers 13 residues. As DNA, the CDR3 is TGTGCCTGGAGATGGACCCCCCTAGGGGAGCAGTACTTC. As protein: CAWRWTPLGEQYF.

The V call is TRBV15, the J call TRBJ2-1; TRBD2 is a possible D gene (5 bases). The CDR3 has 12 amino acids. Per the germline V gene, CDR1 is LNHNV and CDR2 is YYDKDF (reference sequence). V lost 5 bases to trimming and J lost 7 bases, with 9 bases between them. The CDR3 sequence is CATSRRGNEQFF. DNA of the CDR3: TGTGCCACCAGCCGCAGAGGGAATGAGCAGTTCTTC.

The chain combines TRBV6-4 with TRBJ2-1; 10 nucleotides agree with TRBD1. V shed 0 bases and J 4 bases; nucleotides not matched to a gene: 3. The germline CDR1 and CDR2 sequences are MRHNA and SNTAGT. There are 16 residues in the CDR3. CDR3 loop: CASSDSGQGEYNEQFF. The DNA for the CDR3 is TGTGCCAGCAGTGACTCAGGACAGGGGGAATACAATGAGCAGTTCTTC.

The rearrangement uses TRBV5-4 and TRBJ2-2; 10 bases agree with TRBD2. V trimming: 5 bases; J trimming: 1 base; junction bases outside the gene matches: 8. Germline V lookup: CDR1 SGHNT, CDR2 YYREEE (reference sequence). CDR3 length equals 17 residues. For the CDR3, the DNA is TGTGCCAGCAGTTTTCCTACTAGCGGGGTGAACACCGGGGAGCTGTTTTTT. Protein sequence: CASSFPTSGVNTGELFF.

The gene calls are TRBV27 and TRBJ2-3; 9 nucleotides line up with TRBD2. J lost 2 bases, V lost 5 bases, and 5 bases had no gene match. The CDR3 consists of 15 residues. CDR1 and CDR2 from the germline V gene are MNHEY and SMNVEV (reference sequence). CDR3 in DNA: TGTGCCAGCAGTCCTATAGCGGGAGCCACAGATACGCAGTATTTT. Translating it yields CASSPIAGATDTQYF.

J is TRBJ2-1 and V is TRBV25-1; no reliable D call. The V and J ends lost 3 bases and 0 bases respectively, with 9 bases between them. Germline V gene data show CDR1 as MGHDK and CDR2 as SYGVNS. CDR3 size: 15 residues. The CDR3 loop is CASSDNPNSYNEQFF. CDR3 DNA: TGTGCCAGCAGTGATAATCCTAACTCCTACAATGAGCAGTTCTTC.

This clone was seen a handful of times. J is TRBJ2-3 and V is TRBV7-8; 9 positions agree with TRBD2. V lost 5 bases to trimming and J lost 1 base; unmatched junction nucleotides: 7. The germline CDR1 and CDR2 sequences are SGHVS and FQNEAQ. There are 16 residues in the CDR3. The CDR3 spells CASSRGGLARTDTQYF. The CDR3 nucleotides read TGTGCCAGCAGCCGAGGGGGACTAGCCCGCACAGATACGCAGTATTTT.

The rearrangement uses TRBV27 and TRBJ2-7; 7 bases fit TRBD1. CDR1 and CDR2 from the germline V gene are MNHEY and SMNVEV (reference sequence). There are 15 residues in the CDR3. The ends lost 2 bases at V and 1 base at J; junction bases unmatched: 5. CDR3 coding DNA: TGTGCCAGCAGTTTAGGGGGACAGCGGTCCTACGAGCAGTACTTC. Residues: CASSLGGQRSYEQYF.